This T cell receptor beta chain was observed in a study of cytomegalovirus exposure and HLA in healthy donors. Germline V CDR1 and CDR2: SGHDT, YYEEEE. Trimming removed 4 bases at V and 2 bases at J, with 10 bases between. The CDR3 length is 13 residues. The PCR ran on 60 Vbeta and 13 Jbeta primers. Some clones are missing from TCRdb's copy, which holds only in-frame ones; the method was immunoSEQ multiplex PCR. The sample includes over 70,000 clones, 67% seen only once; the top ten take around 1.9%. This clone was picked up a small number of times. Sequencing was carried out using PBMCs. The source of this sequence is a young man in good health and CMV-seronegative. This chain connects TRBV5-6 to TRBJ2-7; D remains unclear. The CDR3 spells CASSQTNTYEQYF. In DNA, the CDR3 is TGTGCCAGCAGCCAGACAAACACCTACGAGCAGTACTTC.